The 32 T cell receptor beta chains listed next were all sequenced from one sample in a study of shared clonotypes between healthy human individuals. Only in-frame clones appear in the TCRdb table, and some are missing; sequencing was by immunoSEQ multiplex PCR. This table holds 730,000 or so clones, less than 80% found once. Sequencing input: memory CD4+ T cells sorted from blood. Subset in this sample: CD45RA-negative fraction. The receptors come from a woman in her twenties or thirties in good health.

The chain links TRBV19 to TRBJ2-3; possibly TRBD2 for D (6 bases). CDR3 length: 16 amino acids. Germline lookup yields CDR1 LNHDA and CDR2 SQIVND (reference sequence). V gave up 5 bases and J gave up 0 bases, with 15 bases separating them. The CDR3 nucleotides read TGTGCCAGTAGTGGGAACCGGGGGACTAGCACAGATACGCAGTATTTT. Amino acids: CASSGNRGTSTDTQYF.

This chain connects TRBV5-4 to TRBJ2-3, with TRBD2 as a possible D gene (7 bases). The CDR3 loop spans 14 amino acids. CDR1 and CDR2 from the germline V gene are SGHNT and YYREEE (reference sequence). V lost 7 bases, J lost 4 bases, and 16 bases lay in between. CDR3 amino acids: CASGGRGPPDTQYF. The CDR3 DNA is TGTGCCAGCGGGGGGCGGGGGCCACCAGATACGCAGTATTTT.

The J gene is TRBJ2-7, the V gene TRBV7-2, with 10 bases identical to TRBD2. V lost 1 base to trimming and J lost 5 bases; unmatched junction nucleotides: 11. CDR1 is SGHTA, CDR2 FQGNSA, per germline. This CDR3 comprises 17 residues. The CDR3 DNA reads as TGTGCCAGCAGCTTAGTTATAGCTAGCGGGAGTTACAACGAGCAGTACTTC. It translates to CASSLVIASGSYNEQYF.

The V and J genes are TRBV7-9 and TRBJ2-7; a weak D match, TRBD1 (6 bases). The V end was cut by 5 bases, the J end by 6 bases, with 20 bases between. Germline V gene sequence: CDR1 SEHNR, CDR2 FQNEAQ (reference sequence). The length of the CDR3 is 15 residues. CDR3 nucleotides: TGTGCCAGCAGCGACGGGGTAGGGGGTATTCGCGAGCAGTACTTC. Amino acids: CASSDGVGGIREQYF.

J is TRBJ1-2 and V is TRBV11-1; a weak D match, TRBD1 (5 bases). Germline assignment: CDR1 SGHAT and CDR2 FQDESV (reference sequence). Trimming stripped 4 bases from V and 8 bases from J, with 17 bases between. There are 14 residues in the CDR3. The CDR3: CASSSSDSLRGYTF. Here the CDR3 DNA reads TGTGCCAGCAGCTCCTCAGACAGCCTTAGGGGCTACACCTTC.

V gene TRBV7-2 combines with J gene TRBJ1-3; D call uncertain. Per germline, CDR1 SGHTA and CDR2 FQGNSA. V lost 0 bases and J 4 bases, leaving 10 bases between the germline ends. There are 15 residues in the CDR3. CDR3 coding DNA: TGTGCCAGCAGCTTAGCCCCAGGACCGGGAAACACCATATATTTT. It encodes CASSLAPGPGNTIYF.

V is TRBV18 and J is TRBJ2-7; 12 bases are shared with TRBD1. The CDR3 sequence is 14 residues long. CDR1 and CDR2 (germline): KGHSH, LQKENI. V was pared by 5 bases and J by 6 bases, with 5 bases of the junction left unmatched. CDR3 residues: CASSARDRGPEQYF. CDR3 DNA: TGTGCCAGCTCAGCCCGGGACAGGGGGCCCGAGCAGTACTTC.

The chain has TRBV7-9 and TRBJ1-3, with TRBD1 as a possible D gene (5 bases). Germline-derived CDR1 and CDR2 are SEHNR and FQNEAQ (reference sequence). The V and J ends lost 4 bases and 0 bases respectively, with 10 bases between them. This CDR3 is built from 15 residues. This chain's CDR3 is CASSWDQRSGNTIYF. The DNA for the CDR3 is TGTGCCAGCAGCTGGGACCAACGCTCTGGAAACACCATATATTTT.

This clone was observed a single time. The chain combines TRBV28 with TRBJ2-3, with TRBD2 matching 8 bases. Germline V gives CDR1 MDHEN, CDR2 SYDVKM. The length of the CDR3 is 14 residues. With V trimmed by 5 bases and J by 4 bases, 5 bases remained unmatched. CDR3 sequence (DNA): TGTGCCAGCAGTATGGCGGGAGGATCAGATACGCAGTATTTT. Protein sequence: CASSMAGGSDTQYF. Full variable domain (remainder filled in from reference TRBV28 and TRBJ2-3): DVKVTQSSRYLVKRTGEKVFLECVQDMDHENMFWYRQDPGLGLRLIYFSYDVKMKEKGDIPEGYSVSREKKERFSLILESASTNQTSMYLCASSMAGGSDTQYFGPGTRLTVL.

The V call is TRBV27, the J call TRBJ2-1, with 9 bases aligning to TRBD2. J lost 10 bases, V lost 6 bases, and 16 bases had no gene match. The germline V gene encodes CDR1 MNHEY and CDR2 SMNVEV (reference sequence). The CDR3 covers 16 residues. Here the CDR3 DNA reads TGTGCCAGCAGGGGAAATAGCGGGAGTATTACCGGGGAGCAGTTCTTC. It translates to CASRGNSGSITGEQFF.

The count of this clone is one. V is TRBV19 and J is TRBJ1-2, with D unclear. The CDR3 runs 14 residues. Deletions cut 5 bases from V and 2 bases from J, with 12 bases between. Looked up from germline, CDR1 is LNHDA and CDR2 is SQIVND (reference sequence). CDR3 sequence: CASSFRVFNYGYTF. CDR3 in DNA: TGTGCCAGTAGTTTCCGGGTTTTCAACTATGGCTACACCTTC.

The chain carries TRBV9 and TRBJ2-1; 9 bases are a match to TRBD2. This CDR3 has 16 amino acids. The V gene's germline CDR1 is SGDLS and CDR2 YYNGEE. V was clipped by 0 bases and J by 1 base; unmatched bases: 2. CDR3 nucleotide sequence: TGTGCCAGCAGCGTAGGTAGCGGGAGTTCCTACAATGAGCAGTTCTTC. Protein product: CASSVGSGSSYNEQFF.

This clone was seen only a few times. Other DNA sequences within the sample encode an identical CDR3. The chain links TRBV9 to TRBJ1-2; no clear D. This CDR3 comprises 13 residues. V dropped 0 bases and J dropped 2 bases, with 5 bases sitting between them. Looked up from germline, CDR1 is SGDLS and CDR2 is YYNGEE. CDR3 protein: CASSVARNYGYTF. In DNA, the CDR3 is TGTGCCAGCAGCGTAGCACGGAACTATGGCTACACCTTC.

This clone came up once. The chain couples TRBV6-6 to TRBJ2-7; D call uncertain. Germline V gives CDR1 MNHNY, CDR2 SVGAGI (reference sequence). V lost 6 bases and J lost 4, with 16 bases in between. This CDR3 has 14 amino acids. The CDR3 DNA is TGTGCCAGCAGCTATCCTGGATCTCAATACGAGCAGTACTTC. Protein sequence: CASSYPGSQYEQYF.

CDR3 sequence reads: CASRDGRRYNEQFF. The CDR3 coding sequence is TGTGCCAGCAGGGACGGGAGGCGGTACAATGAGCAGTTCTTC. The V call is TRBV6-5, the J call TRBJ2-1; 7 bases are a match to TRBD2. This CDR3 comprises 14 residues. CDR1 and CDR2 from the germline V gene are MNHEY and SVGAGI. The V and J ends lost 6 bases and 4 bases, in that order; junction bases with no gene match: 6.

V usage is TRBV5-4 and J usage is TRBJ2-5; D is unclear. The J call may not be correct, given that the DNA end is closer to TRBJ2-7. In germline, CDR1 is SGHNT, CDR2 YYREEE (reference sequence). The CDR3 runs 13 residues. The CDR3 here is CASSSVQDYEQYF. For the CDR3, the DNA is TGTGCCAGCAGCTCAGTCCAAGACTACGAGCAGTACTTC.

The chain links TRBV7-3 to TRBJ2-2; 7 bases align to TRBD1. Trimming cost V 5 bases and J 5 bases; bases outside gene matches: 8. Germline V CDR1 and CDR2: SGHTA, FQGTGA. This CDR3 is 15 amino acids long. The CDR3 sequence: CASSVGTVDTGELFF. The DNA for the CDR3 is TGTGCCAGCAGCGTGGGGACAGTCGATACCGGGGAGCTGTTTTTT.

V usage is TRBV5-1 and J usage is TRBJ2-2; 7 nucleotides line up with TRBD2. The CDR3 contains 17 residues. V was pared by 0 bases and J by 4 bases, with 9 bases of the junction left unmatched. Germline V gives CDR1 SGHRS, CDR2 YFSETQ. In DNA form, the CDR3 reads TGCGCCAGCAGCTTGGGGCCCTCTAGCGGTTTCACCGGGGAGCTGTTTTTT. Translation: CASSLGPSSGFTGELFF.

V gene TRBV7-9 combines with J gene TRBJ2-5; TRBD2 matches at 9 bases. The ends lost 5 bases at V and 5 bases at J; junction bases unmatched: 3. CDR3 length: 13 residues. Per germline, CDR1 SEHNR and CDR2 FQNEAQ (reference sequence). CDR3 nucleotides: TGTGCCAGCAGCCGTGCGGGGGGGGAGACCCAGTACTTC. Translated: CASSRAGGETQYF.

The genes are TRBV7-9 and TRBJ2-1; 12 bases align to TRBD2. The V segment lost 5 bases and the J segment 1 base; nucleotides outside the gene matches: 3. Germline V gives CDR1 SEHNR, CDR2 FQNEAQ (reference sequence). CDR3 length: 16 amino acids. CDR3 sequence (DNA): TGTGCCAGCAGCAGACTAGCGGGAGATTCCTACAATGAGCAGTTCTTC. It codes for CASSRLAGDSYNEQFF.

Turning to this clone: Other DNA sequences within the sample encode an identical CDR3. The chain has TRBV2 and TRBJ1-5; possible D gene TRBD1, 6 bases. The V and J ends lost 6 bases and 3 bases respectively, with 9 bases between them. Germline loops: CDR1 SNHLY, CDR2 FYNNEI. This CDR3 is 13 amino acids long. DNA of the CDR3: TGTGCCAGCAGAGGACAGATCAATCAGCCCCAGCATTTT. Its protein is CASRGQINQPQHF.

This clone was found many times. V usage is TRBV28 and J usage is TRBJ2-5, with D possibly being TRBD2 (5 bases). CDR1 is MDHEN, CDR2 SYDVKM, per germline. Trimming took off 3 bases at V and 4 bases at J, with 9 bases between the two ends. The CDR3 contains 13 residues. The chain's CDR3 is CASSLVASETQYF. CDR3 nucleotides: TGTGCCAGCAGTTTGGTAGCGTCAGAGACCCAGTACTTC.

The chain is built from TRBV11-2 and TRBJ2-1, with 8 bases lining up with TRBD2. The CDR3 loop spans 16 amino acids. The ends lost 2 bases at V and 9 bases at J; junction bases unmatched: 12. Germline-derived CDR1 and CDR2 are SGHAT and FQNNGV. CDR3 nucleotide sequence: TGTGCCAGCAGCTTAAGTCGACCGGGACTAGATCTTGAGCAGTTCTTC. It is translated as CASSLSRPGLDLEQFF. Complete variable domain (other parts from reference TRBV11-2 and TRBJ2-1): EAGVAQSPRYKIIEKRQSVAFWCNPISGHATLYWYQQILGQGPKLLIQFQNNGVVDDSQLPKDRFSAERLKGVDSTLKIQPAKLEDSAVYLCASSLSRPGLDLEQFFGPGTRLTVL.

The chain links TRBV7-9 to TRBJ2-3; D not resolved. CDR3 length: 12 amino acids. With 1 base removed from V and 7 bases from J, the gap between germline ends came to 6 bases. Germline V lookup: CDR1 SEHNR, CDR2 FQNEAQ (reference sequence). The CDR3 DNA follows: TGTGCCAGCAGCTTAGACCATCATACGCAGTATTTT. It codes for CASSLDHHTQYF.

The rearrangement links TRBV7-9 to TRBJ1-1; no firm D call. V was pared by 9 bases and J by 0 bases, with 14 bases between. This CDR3 spans 14 amino acids. In germline, CDR1 is SEHNR, CDR2 FQNEAQ (reference sequence). The CDR3 reads CARRRQLMNTEAFF. CDR3 nucleotides: TGTGCCAGACGGAGGCAGCTAATGAACACTGAAGCTTTCTTT.

The chain couples TRBV19 to TRBJ1-6, with 10 bases aligning to TRBD1. Germline lookup yields CDR1 LNHDA and CDR2 SQIVND (reference sequence). The CDR3 consists of 15 residues. J was trimmed by 10 bases and V by 2 bases; bases with no gene match: 5. The CDR3 is CASSIQTGGVSPLHF. The CDR3 nucleotides read TGTGCCAGTAGTATACAGACAGGGGGCGTGTCACCCCTCCACTTT.

This chain connects TRBV28 to TRBJ2-5; 7 bases match TRBD1. V lost 6 bases to trimming and J lost 4 bases; unmatched junction nucleotides: 5. Germline CDR1 and CDR2: MDHEN and SYDVKM. The CDR3 runs to 13 residues. CDR3 protein: CASSRAGGETQYF. The CDR3 DNA reads TGTGCCAGCAGCCGAGCAGGGGGAGAGACCCAGTACTTC.

This chain connects TRBV19 to TRBJ1-4; perhaps TRBD1 as D (5 bases). Per germline, CDR1 LNHDA and CDR2 SQIVND (reference sequence). V was trimmed by 6 bases and J by 5 bases, leaving 13 bases between them. This CDR3 is 14 amino acids long. CDR3 region: CASSPDKLNEKLFF. The CDR3 nucleotides read TGTGCCAGTAGCCCGGACAAATTAAATGAAAAACTGTTTTTT.

A word on this clone: Germline is not matched at one junction end, which may reflect a read error. V is TRBV14 and J is TRBJ2-7, with 10 bases that match TRBD2. Germline CDR1 SGHDN, CDR2 FVKESK. This CDR3 is 13 amino acids long. In nucleotides, the CDR3 is TGTGCCAGCAGCCAAGCCCCCTTTAGCGGGAGGAACTTC. Amino acid sequence: CASSQAPFSGRNF.

The chain uses TRBV4-1 and TRBJ2-7; a possible D gene is TRBD2 (6 bases). CDR1 and CDR2 (germline): MGHRA, YSYEKL. The length of the CDR3 is 16 residues. V dropped 2 bases and J dropped 2 bases, with 16 bases sitting between them. The DNA for the CDR3 is TGCGCCAGCAGCCAATTTTTGGTGGGAGGAACCTACGAGCAGTACTTC. It yields the protein CASSQFLVGGTYEQYF.

The chain recombines TRBV19 with TRBJ1-1; TRBD1 might be the D (5 bases). The V end lost 3 bases, the J end lost 4 bases, and 18 bases lay between the germline ends. The CDR3 has 16 amino acids. Per germline, CDR1 LNHDA and CDR2 SQIVND (reference sequence). As DNA, the CDR3 is TGTGCCAGTAGTATGGGCTTTGGGGGTGACGGCACTGAAGCTTTCTTT. Translating it yields CASSMGFGGDGTEAFF.

The V and J genes are TRBV27 and TRBJ2-1, with 8 bases matching TRBD1. Germline assignment: CDR1 MNHEY and CDR2 SMNVEV (reference sequence). The V segment lost 4 bases and the J segment 0 bases; nucleotides outside the gene matches: 5. The CDR3 is made up of 16 amino acids. In nucleotides, the CDR3 is TGTGCCAGCAGTTCACCCGGGACAGGCTCCTACAATGAGCAGTTCTTC. Translating it yields CASSSPGTGSYNEQFF.